This T cell receptor (beta chain) was recorded in a study of STAT5B mutations in CD4+ large granular lymphocyte leukemia. About this clone: Its antigen remains unidentified.

This table comes from immunoSEQ multiplex PCR, and its TCRdb copy is limited to in-frame clones, with some not included. The table lists 30,000 to 40,000 clones, roughly 65% of them singletons. Whole-study results and caveats: Patient CD4-sorted repertoires stayed more clonal than healthy ones after leukemic-clone removal.

The receptor was derived from a human donor in good health. Source material: CD4+ T cells from blood buffy coats.

The CDR3 here is CASSLSGGYNQPQHF. CDR3 DNA: TGTGCCAGCAGCCTCTCCGGGGGATATAATCAGCCCCAGCATTTT. The V gene is TRBV7-8, the J gene TRBJ1-5, with a tentative D call TRBD1 (5 bases). V was shortened by 5 bases and J by 4 bases, with 15 bases between the two germline ends. Germline V gene lookup returns CDR1 SGHVS and CDR2 FQNEAQ. The CDR3 spans 15 residues.